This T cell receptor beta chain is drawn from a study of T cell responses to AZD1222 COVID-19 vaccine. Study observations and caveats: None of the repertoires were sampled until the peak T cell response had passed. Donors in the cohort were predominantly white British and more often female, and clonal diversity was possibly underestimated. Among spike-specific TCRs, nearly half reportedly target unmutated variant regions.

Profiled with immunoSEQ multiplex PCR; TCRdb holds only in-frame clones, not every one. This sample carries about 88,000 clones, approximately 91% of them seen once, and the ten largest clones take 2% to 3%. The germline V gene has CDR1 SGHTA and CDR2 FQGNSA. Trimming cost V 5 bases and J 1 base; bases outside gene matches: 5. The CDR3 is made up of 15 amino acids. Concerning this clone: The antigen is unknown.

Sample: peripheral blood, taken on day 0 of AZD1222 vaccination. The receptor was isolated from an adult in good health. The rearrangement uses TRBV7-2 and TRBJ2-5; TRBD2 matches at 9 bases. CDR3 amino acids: CASSPGTSLQETQYF. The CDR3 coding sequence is TGTGCCAGCAGCCCCGGGACTAGCCTCCAAGAGACCCAGTACTTC.